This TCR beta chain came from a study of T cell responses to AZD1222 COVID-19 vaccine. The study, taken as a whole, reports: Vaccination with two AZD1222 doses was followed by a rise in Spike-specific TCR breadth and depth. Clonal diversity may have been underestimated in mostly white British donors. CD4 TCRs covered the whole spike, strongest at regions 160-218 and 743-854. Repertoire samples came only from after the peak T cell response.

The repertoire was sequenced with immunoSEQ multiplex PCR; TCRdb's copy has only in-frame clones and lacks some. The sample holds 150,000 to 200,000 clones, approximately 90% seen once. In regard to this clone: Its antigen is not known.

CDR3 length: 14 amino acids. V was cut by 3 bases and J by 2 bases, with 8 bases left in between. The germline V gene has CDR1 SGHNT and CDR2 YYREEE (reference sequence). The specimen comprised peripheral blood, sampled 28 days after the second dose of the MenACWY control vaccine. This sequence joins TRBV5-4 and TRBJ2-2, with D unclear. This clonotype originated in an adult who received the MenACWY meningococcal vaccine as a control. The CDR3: CASSSSENTGELFF. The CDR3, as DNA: TGTGCCAGCAGCTCCTCAGAAAACACCGGGGAGCTGTTTTTT.